The sequence of this T cell receptor (beta chain) was determined in a study of OX40 agonist ivuxolimab in advanced cancers. Study in general: Clinicians treated patients with ivuxolimab, an agonistic anti-OX40 (CD134) antibody. Patients received intravenous ivuxolimab every 2 weeks at 0.01 to 10 mg/kg. A partial response was reached by three patients: one with hepatocellular carcinoma and two with cutaneous melanoma. People in dose escalation had one of these cancers: hepatocellular carcinoma, melanoma, renal cell or head and neck cancer.

Assay used: immunoSEQ multiplex PCR; TCRdb lists only in-frame clones, some missing. The profile shows some 65,000 clones, around 73% of them singletons. This material consisted of CD4+ or CD8+ T cells sorted from blood, taken in a trial of the OX40 agonist ivuxolimab. The receptor was isolated from an adult with an advanced solid tumor such as melanoma, head and neck, liver or kidney cancer.

CDR3 sequence (DNA): TGCGCCAGCAGCTTGTCAGGGACTAGCTTAGAGACCCAGTACTTC. Translated: CASSLSGTSLETQYF. The rearrangement joins TRBV5-1 to TRBJ2-5; TRBD2 matches 9 bases. V lost 1 base, J lost 4 bases, and 5 bases stayed unmatched. Germline values: CDR1 SGHRS, CDR2 YFSETQ. CDR3 length equals 15 residues.